This passage covers 27 T cell receptor beta chains from one sample sequenced in a study of beta chain features in type 1 diabetes. Expressed TCRB transcripts got sequenced, as all isolated RNA was reverse transcribed. Repertoires were generated with immunoSEQ multiplex PCR, while TCRdb's copy carries only in-frame clones and drops some. The sample holds about 700,000 clones, under 15% seen once. Whole-study results and caveats: A moderate, significant TCRB CDR3 shortening appeared in type 1 diabetes across four CD4+ subsets.

These receptors have no identified antigens. The source material was naive CD4+ T cells from blood. These receptors came from a man between 18 and 35 years old with type 1 diabetes.

This clone was seen only a few times. The V call is TRBV4-1, the J call TRBJ1-2, with 8 bases fitting TRBD1. There are 16 residues in the CDR3. V dropped 0 bases and J dropped 4; count of bases not matched to a gene: 7. The germline gives CDR1 MGHRA, CDR2 YSYEKL. In DNA form, the CDR3 reads TGCGCCAGCAGCCAAGATAGGACAGGGCGTCGCTATGGCTACACCTTC. This codes for CASSQDRTGRRYGYTF.

This clone was counted a few times. This chain uses TRBV7-9 with TRBJ2-7; D is undetermined. The germline CDR1 and CDR2 sequences are SEHNR and FQNEAQ (reference sequence). V lost 0 bases and J 3 bases, leaving 15 bases between the germline ends. CDR3 length: 16 amino acids. CDR3 residues: CASSLALKNRVYEQYF. Here the CDR3 DNA reads TGTGCCAGCAGCTTAGCGCTGAAGAACCGAGTCTACGAGCAGTACTTC.

The CDR3 DNA reads TGTGCCAGCAGCTTAGGTGCAGGGGTCCCCTACGAGCAGTACTTC. Translated, it gives CASSLGAGVPYEQYF. The genes are TRBV7-9 and TRBJ2-7, with D perhaps matching TRBD1 (6 bases). Trimming removed 1 base from V and 2 bases from J, with 12 bases in between. This CDR3 contains 15 residues. Per the germline V gene, CDR1 is SEHNR and CDR2 is FQNEAQ (reference sequence).

The chain links TRBV5-1 to TRBJ1-2; D perhaps matches TRBD1 (5 bases). The CDR3 totals 13 residues. V was cut by 6 bases and J by 4 bases, with 13 bases left in between. Germline lookup yields CDR1 SGHRS and CDR2 YFSETQ. CDR3 region: CASTIGQGYGYTF. CDR3 DNA: TGCGCCAGCACCATCGGACAAGGCTATGGCTACACCTTC.

This sequence joins TRBV2 and TRBJ1-6; TRBD1 might be the D (5 bases). Germline assignment: CDR1 SNHLY and CDR2 FYNNEI. The V end was cut by 3 bases, the J end by 7 bases, with 10 bases between. The CDR3 runs to 14 residues. The CDR3 region is CASSEGGPNSPLHF. For the CDR3, the DNA is TGTGCCAGCAGTGAGGGGGGACCAAATTCACCCCTCCACTTT.

This chain connects TRBV25-1 to TRBJ1-1, with unresolved D. Germline V gene lookup returns CDR1 MGHDK and CDR2 SYGVNS. Trimming removed 8 bases from V and 0 bases from J, with 10 bases in between. The CDR3 spans 13 residues. CDR3 amino acids: CASSGSMNTEAFF. As DNA, the CDR3 is TGTGCCAGCTCGGGCTCTATGAACACTGAAGCTTTCTTT.

This clone was counted a few times. Additional DNA sequences in this sample encode the identical CDR3. This sequence joins TRBV19 and TRBJ2-5; unclear D gene. This CDR3 comprises 12 residues. The germline V and J ends were trimmed by 4 bases and 0 bases, with 3 bases remaining between them. The germline V gene has CDR1 LNHDA and CDR2 SQIVND (reference sequence). In DNA form, the CDR3 reads TGTGCCAGTAGTACGGACCAAGAGACCCAGTACTTC. Its protein product is CASSTDQETQYF.

The chain combines TRBV6-5 with TRBJ2-7; 10 bases fit TRBD1. V gave up 6 bases and J gave up 2 bases; unmatched junction bases: 4. The CDR3 loop spans 14 amino acids. The germline CDR1 and CDR2 sequences are MNHEY and SVGAGI. The CDR3 here is CASRPDRGAYEQYF. In DNA, the CDR3 is TGTGCCAGCAGACCGGACAGGGGGGCCTACGAGCAGTACTTC.

This clone was picked up a small number of times. The chain employs TRBV13 and TRBJ1-1; D not resolved. V dropped 1 base and J dropped 4 bases, with 13 bases sitting between them. CDR1 is PRHDT and CDR2 is FYEKMQ in the germline V gene (reference sequence). This CDR3 contains 15 residues. Written as DNA, the CDR3 is TGTGCCAGCAGCTTAGAAGAGGCCTTTAGCACTGAAGCTTTCTTT. This gives the protein CASSLEEAFSTEAFF.

This clone has a handful of counts. This sequence joins TRBV30 and TRBJ1-1; no clear D. Germline-derived CDR1 and CDR2 are GTSNPN and SVGIG (reference sequence). V was trimmed by 3 bases and J by 0 bases, leaving 11 bases between them. CDR3 size: 14 residues. CDR3 loop: CAWSRRSMNTEAFF. The CDR3 DNA follows: TGTGCCTGGAGCCGACGGAGCATGAACACTGAAGCTTTCTTT.

This clone was counted only a few times. This chain joins TRBV7-9 and TRBJ1-2, with 9 bases identical to TRBD1. CDR3 length: 14 residues. The trim removed 1 base at V and 4 bases at J, leaving 1 base unmatched. The germline V gene encodes CDR1 SEHNR and CDR2 FQNEAQ (reference sequence). CDR3 nucleotide sequence: TGTGCCAGCAGCTTAGACAGGGGGCTCTATGGCTACACCTTC. The encoded protein is CASSLDRGLYGYTF. The whole variable domain, remainder taken from reference TRBV7-9 and TRBJ1-2, is DTGVSQNPRHKITKRGQNVTFRCDPISEHNRLYWYRQTLGQGPEFLTYFQNEAQLEKSRLLSDRFSAERPKGSFSTLEIQRTEQGDSAMYLCASSLDRGLYGYTFGSGTRLTVV.

This rearrangement joins TRBV9 to TRBJ1-1; D not certain. Germline V lookup: CDR1 SGDLS, CDR2 YYNGEE. V shed 1 base and J shed 3 bases, with 10 bases lying between them. The CDR3 sequence is 14 residues long. The CDR3 reads CASSVSGPYTEAFF. Here the CDR3 DNA reads TGTGCCAGCAGCGTATCAGGACCTTACACTGAAGCTTTCTTT.

The table lists this clone with a few counts. The chain has TRBV30 and TRBJ2-1, with no clear D. Trimming cost V 8 bases and J 6 bases, with 14 bases left between them. This CDR3 contains 12 residues. Germline CDR1 is GTSNPN and CDR2 is SVGIG (reference sequence). The CDR3 sequence is CARNLGVNEQFF. In nucleotides, the CDR3 is TGTGCCCGAAACCTGGGCGTCAATGAGCAGTTCTTC.

This clone has more than one count but fewer than ten. This chain links TRBV30 with TRBJ2-7; possibly TRBD1 for D (5 bases). V lost 2 bases and J lost 4, with 6 bases in between. The CDR3 extends over 11 amino acids. Germline-derived CDR1 and CDR2 are GTSNPN and SVGIG (reference sequence). The CDR3 nucleotides read TGTGCCTGGAGTCGACAGTACGAGCAGTACTTC. This sequence encodes CAWSRQYEQYF.

The chain recombines TRBV7-2 with TRBJ2-4, with D perhaps matching TRBD2 (5 bases). This CDR3 is built from 17 residues. Trimming shortened V by 4 bases and J by 0 bases, and 16 bases separated the two germline ends. Germline V gene sequence: CDR1 SGHTA, CDR2 FQGNSA. Written as DNA, the CDR3 is TGTGCCAGCAGCTCCAGTGGAGGTTCACTAGCCAAAAACATTCAGTACTTC. Translating it yields CASSSSGGSLAKNIQYF.

The rearrangement uses TRBV10-3 and TRBJ1-5, with D possibly matching TRBD1 (6 bases). This CDR3 has 14 amino acids. The V and J ends lost 6 bases and 6 bases respectively, with 15 bases between them. CDR1 ENHRY and CDR2 SYGVKD come from the germline V gene. The chain's CDR3 is CAIRDNGGSQPQHF. CDR3 nucleotides: TGTGCCATCAGGGACAATGGGGGCAGTCAGCCCCAGCATTTT.

This rearrangement joins TRBV4-1 to TRBJ1-4; D is unresolved. This CDR3 is 16 amino acids long. V lost 0 bases to trimming and J lost 0 bases, with 8 bases between them. From germline, CDR1 is MGHRA and CDR2 YSYEKL. Here the CDR3 reads CASSQDRWTTNEKLFF. DNA for the CDR3: TGCGCCAGCAGCCAAGATCGGTGGACAACTAATGAAAAACTGTTTTTT.

The chain links TRBV28 to TRBJ2-7; D is possibly TRBD1 (6 bases). V was trimmed by 8 bases and J by 1 base, leaving 12 bases between them. Germline V gene sequence: CDR1 MDHEN, CDR2 SYDVKM. CDR3 size: 13 residues. CDR3 region: CASVRQVSYEQYF. The DNA for the CDR3 is TGTGCCAGCGTCAGACAGGTGTCCTACGAGCAGTACTTC.

The rearrangement joins TRBV7-8 to TRBJ1-2, with a possible D match to TRBD1 (6 bases). Germline assignment: CDR1 SGHVS and CDR2 FQNEAQ. V lost 2 bases and J 4 bases, leaving 11 bases between the germline ends. The CDR3 has 14 amino acids. The CDR3 sequence is CASSLNGQTYGYTF. The CDR3 nucleotides are TGTGCCAGCAGCTTAAACGGACAGACCTATGGCTACACCTTC.

The chain employs TRBV5-4 and TRBJ2-2, with TRBD1 matching 9 bases. The CDR3 covers 15 residues. V trimming: 5 bases; J trimming: 7 bases; junction bases outside the gene matches: 9. Germline V gene data show CDR1 as SGHNT and CDR2 as YYREEE (reference sequence). The CDR3 spells CASSLPGQGSGELFF. The CDR3, as DNA: TGTGCCAGCAGTCTGCCGGGACAGGGAAGCGGGGAGCTGTTTTTT.

V is TRBV7-9 and J is TRBJ2-7; D might be TRBD1 (6 bases). Germline CDR1 SEHNR, CDR2 FQNEAQ (reference sequence). This CDR3 comprises 15 residues. V shed 2 bases and J shed 2 bases, with 13 bases lying between them. CDR3 region: CASSLPADSPYEQYF. CDR3 DNA sequence: TGTGCCAGCAGCTTACCGGCGGACAGCCCCTACGAGCAGTACTTC.

V is TRBV9 and J is TRBJ2-2; D perhaps matches TRBD2 (6 bases). The CDR3 has 16 residues. Germline CDR1 reads SGDLS; CDR2 reads YYNGEE. V was trimmed by 0 bases and J by 3 bases, leaving 12 bases between them. CDR3 DNA: TGTGCCAGCAGCGTAGAACTAGCCTACGACACCGGGGAGCTGTTTTTT. Amino acids: CASSVELAYDTGELFF.

This chain connects TRBV11-2 to TRBJ1-2; D is unresolved. The germline gives CDR1 SGHAT, CDR2 FQNNGV. This CDR3 is built from 15 residues. Trimming left V 5 bases short and J 4 bases short, with 17 bases between. The CDR3 here is CASSPTLRSGYGYTF. The CDR3 DNA sequence: TGTGCCAGCAGCCCAACTCTACGGTCTGGCTATGGCTACACCTTC.

The rearrangement uses TRBV5-1 and TRBJ2-7; tentatively, D is TRBD1 (7 bases). The CDR3 has 15 residues. Germline CDR1 reads SGHRS; CDR2 reads YFSETQ. Trimming left V 0 bases short and J 4 bases short, with 14 bases between. This CDR3 reads CASSLETGTGYEQYF. The CDR3, as DNA: TGCGCCAGCAGCTTGGAGACAGGGACTGGGTACGAGCAGTACTTC. Variable domain in full (rest from reference TRBV5-1 and TRBJ2-7): KAGVTQTPRYLIKTRGQQVTLSCSPISGHRSVSWYQQTPGQGLQFLFEYFSETQRNKGNFPGRFSGRQFSNSRSEMNVSTLELGDSALYLCASSLETGTGYEQYFGPGTRLTVT.

Only a few counts were recorded for this clone. The chain has TRBV5-4 and TRBJ2-5; no clear D. The CDR3 has 15 amino acids. The V end was cut by 5 bases, the J end by 5 bases, with 19 bases between. Germline-derived CDR1 and CDR2 are SGHNT and YYREEE (reference sequence). As DNA, the CDR3 is TGTGCCAGCAGAAGTGCAGGCACCTCCGGGGAGACCCAGTACTTC. This translates into CASRSAGTSGETQYF.

This chain connects TRBV13 to TRBJ2-7, with 7 bases matching TRBD1. Germline V gene data show CDR1 as PRHDT and CDR2 as FYEKMQ (reference sequence). The V gene end was trimmed by 3 bases and the J gene end by 6 bases; junction bases not matched to a gene: 5. This CDR3 is 13 amino acids long. CDR3 nucleotide sequence: TGTGCCAGCAGCTTCACAGGGGTATCCGAGCAGTACTTC. This sequence encodes CASSFTGVSEQYF.

This clone was seen just once. This rearrangement joins TRBV2 to TRBJ1-4, with D uncertain. With 8 bases removed from V and 10 bases from J, the gap between germline ends came to 17 bases. Germline V CDR1 and CDR2: SNHLY, FYNNEI. The CDR3 runs 13 residues. The CDR3 nucleotides are TGTGCCAGCGGTGGCAGCCCTAGTGGAAAACTGTTTTTT. It specifies CASGGSPSGKLFF. Based on the CDR3 plus reference TRBV2 and TRBJ1-4, the full variable domain is EPEVTQTPSHQVTQMGQEVILRCVPISNHLYFYWYRQILGQKVEFLVSFYNNEISEKSEIFDDQFSVERPDGSNFTLKIRSTKLEDSAMYFCASGGSPSGKLFFGSGTQLSVL.